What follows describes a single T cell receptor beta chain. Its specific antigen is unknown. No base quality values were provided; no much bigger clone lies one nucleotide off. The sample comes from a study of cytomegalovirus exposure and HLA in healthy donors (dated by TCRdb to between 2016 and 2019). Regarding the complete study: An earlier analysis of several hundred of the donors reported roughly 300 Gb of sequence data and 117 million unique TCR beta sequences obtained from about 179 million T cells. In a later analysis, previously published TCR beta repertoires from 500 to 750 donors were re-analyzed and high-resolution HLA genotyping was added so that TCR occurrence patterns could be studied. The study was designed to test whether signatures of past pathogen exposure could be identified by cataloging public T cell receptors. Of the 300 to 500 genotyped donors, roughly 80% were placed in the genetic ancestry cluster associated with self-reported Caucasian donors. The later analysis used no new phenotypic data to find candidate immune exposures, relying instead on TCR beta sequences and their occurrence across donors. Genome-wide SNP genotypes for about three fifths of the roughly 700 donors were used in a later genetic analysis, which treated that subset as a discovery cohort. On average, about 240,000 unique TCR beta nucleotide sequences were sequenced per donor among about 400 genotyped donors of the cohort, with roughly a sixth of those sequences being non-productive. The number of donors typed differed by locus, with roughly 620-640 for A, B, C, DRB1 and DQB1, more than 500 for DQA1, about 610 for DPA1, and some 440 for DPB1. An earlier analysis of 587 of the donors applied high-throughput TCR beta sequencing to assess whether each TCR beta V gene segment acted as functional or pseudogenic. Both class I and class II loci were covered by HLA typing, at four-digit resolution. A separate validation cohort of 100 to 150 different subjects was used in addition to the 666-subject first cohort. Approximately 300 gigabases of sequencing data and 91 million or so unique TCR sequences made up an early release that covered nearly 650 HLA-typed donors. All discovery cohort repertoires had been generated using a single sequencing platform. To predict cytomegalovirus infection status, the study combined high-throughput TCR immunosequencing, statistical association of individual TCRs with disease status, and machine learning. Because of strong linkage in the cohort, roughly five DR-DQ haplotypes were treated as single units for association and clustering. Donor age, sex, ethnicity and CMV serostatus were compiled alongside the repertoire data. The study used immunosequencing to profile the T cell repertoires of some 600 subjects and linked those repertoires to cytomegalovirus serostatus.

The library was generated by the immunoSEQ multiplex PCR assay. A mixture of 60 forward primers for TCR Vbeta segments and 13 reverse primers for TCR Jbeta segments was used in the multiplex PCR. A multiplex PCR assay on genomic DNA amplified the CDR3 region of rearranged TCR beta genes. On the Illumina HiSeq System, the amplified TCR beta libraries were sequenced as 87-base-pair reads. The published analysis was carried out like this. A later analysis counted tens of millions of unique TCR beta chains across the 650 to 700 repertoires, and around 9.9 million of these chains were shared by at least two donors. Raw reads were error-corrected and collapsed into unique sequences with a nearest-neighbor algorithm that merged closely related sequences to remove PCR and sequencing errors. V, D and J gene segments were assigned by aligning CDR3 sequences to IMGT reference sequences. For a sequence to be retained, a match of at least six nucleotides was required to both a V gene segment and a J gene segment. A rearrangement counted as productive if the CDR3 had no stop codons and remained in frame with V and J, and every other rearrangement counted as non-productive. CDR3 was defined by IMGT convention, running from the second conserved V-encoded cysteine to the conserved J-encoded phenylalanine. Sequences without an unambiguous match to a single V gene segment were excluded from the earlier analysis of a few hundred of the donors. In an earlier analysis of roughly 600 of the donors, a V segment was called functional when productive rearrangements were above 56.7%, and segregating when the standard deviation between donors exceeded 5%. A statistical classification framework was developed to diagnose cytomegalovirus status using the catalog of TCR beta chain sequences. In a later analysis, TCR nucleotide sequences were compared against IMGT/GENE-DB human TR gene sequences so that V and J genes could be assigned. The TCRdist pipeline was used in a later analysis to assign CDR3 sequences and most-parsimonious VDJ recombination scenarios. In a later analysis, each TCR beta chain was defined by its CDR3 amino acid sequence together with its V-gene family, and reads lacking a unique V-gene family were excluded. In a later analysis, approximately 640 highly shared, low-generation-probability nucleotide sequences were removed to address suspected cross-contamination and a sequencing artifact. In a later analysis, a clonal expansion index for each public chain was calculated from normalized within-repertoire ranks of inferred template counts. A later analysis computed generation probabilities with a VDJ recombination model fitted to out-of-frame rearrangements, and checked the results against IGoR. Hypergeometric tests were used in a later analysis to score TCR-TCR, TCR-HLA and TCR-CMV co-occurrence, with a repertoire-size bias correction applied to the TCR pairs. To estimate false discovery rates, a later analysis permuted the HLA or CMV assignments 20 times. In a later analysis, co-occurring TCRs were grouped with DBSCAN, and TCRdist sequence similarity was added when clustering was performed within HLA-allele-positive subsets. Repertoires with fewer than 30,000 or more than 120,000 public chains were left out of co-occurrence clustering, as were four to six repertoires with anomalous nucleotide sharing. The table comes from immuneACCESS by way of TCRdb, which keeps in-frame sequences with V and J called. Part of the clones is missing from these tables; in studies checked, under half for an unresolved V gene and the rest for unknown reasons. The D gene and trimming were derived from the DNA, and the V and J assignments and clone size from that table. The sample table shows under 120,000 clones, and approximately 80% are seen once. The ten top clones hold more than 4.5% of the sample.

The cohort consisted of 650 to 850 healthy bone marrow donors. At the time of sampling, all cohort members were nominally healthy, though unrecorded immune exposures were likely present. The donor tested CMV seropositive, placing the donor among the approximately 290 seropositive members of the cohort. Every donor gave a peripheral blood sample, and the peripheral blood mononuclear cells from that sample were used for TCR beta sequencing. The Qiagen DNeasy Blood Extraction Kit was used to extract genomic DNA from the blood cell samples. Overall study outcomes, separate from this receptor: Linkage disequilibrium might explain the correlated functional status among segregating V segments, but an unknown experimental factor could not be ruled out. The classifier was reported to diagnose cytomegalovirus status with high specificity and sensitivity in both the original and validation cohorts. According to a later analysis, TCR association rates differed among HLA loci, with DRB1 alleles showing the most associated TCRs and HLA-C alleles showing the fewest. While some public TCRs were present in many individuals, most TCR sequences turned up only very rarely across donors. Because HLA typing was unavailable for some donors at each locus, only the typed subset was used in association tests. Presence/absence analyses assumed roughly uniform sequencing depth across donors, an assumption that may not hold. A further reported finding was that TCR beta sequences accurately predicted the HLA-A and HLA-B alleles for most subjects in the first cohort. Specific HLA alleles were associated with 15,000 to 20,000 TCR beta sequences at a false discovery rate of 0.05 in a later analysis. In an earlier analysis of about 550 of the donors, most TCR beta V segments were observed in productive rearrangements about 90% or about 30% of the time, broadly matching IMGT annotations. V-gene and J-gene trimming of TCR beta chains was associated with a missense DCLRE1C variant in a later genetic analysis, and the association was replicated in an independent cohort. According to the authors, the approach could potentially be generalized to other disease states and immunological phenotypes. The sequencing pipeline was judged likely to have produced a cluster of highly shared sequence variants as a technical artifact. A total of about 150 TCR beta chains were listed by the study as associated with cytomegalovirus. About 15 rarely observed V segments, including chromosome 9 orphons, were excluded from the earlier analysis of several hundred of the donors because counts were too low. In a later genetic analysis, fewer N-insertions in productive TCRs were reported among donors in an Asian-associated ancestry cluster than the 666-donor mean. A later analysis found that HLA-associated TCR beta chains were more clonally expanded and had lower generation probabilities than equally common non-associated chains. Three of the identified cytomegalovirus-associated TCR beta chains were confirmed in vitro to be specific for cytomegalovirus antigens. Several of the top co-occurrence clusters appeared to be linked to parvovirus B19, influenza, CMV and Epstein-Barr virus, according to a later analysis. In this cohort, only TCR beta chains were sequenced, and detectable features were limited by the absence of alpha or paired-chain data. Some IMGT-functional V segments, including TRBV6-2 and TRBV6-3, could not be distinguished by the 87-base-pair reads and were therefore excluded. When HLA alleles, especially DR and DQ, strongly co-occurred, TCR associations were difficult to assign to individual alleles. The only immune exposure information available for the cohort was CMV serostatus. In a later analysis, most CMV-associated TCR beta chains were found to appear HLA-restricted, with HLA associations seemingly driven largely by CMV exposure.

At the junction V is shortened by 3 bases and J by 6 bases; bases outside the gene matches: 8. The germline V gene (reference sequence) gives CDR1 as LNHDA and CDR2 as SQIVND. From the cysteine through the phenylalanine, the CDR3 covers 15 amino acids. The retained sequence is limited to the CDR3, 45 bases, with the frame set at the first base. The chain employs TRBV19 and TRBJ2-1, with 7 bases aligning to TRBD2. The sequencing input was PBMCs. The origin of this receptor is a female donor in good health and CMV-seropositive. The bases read TGTGCCAGTAGTATGAGGCTAGCGGTTTCCAATGAGCAGTTCTTC. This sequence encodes CASSMRLAVSNEQFF.